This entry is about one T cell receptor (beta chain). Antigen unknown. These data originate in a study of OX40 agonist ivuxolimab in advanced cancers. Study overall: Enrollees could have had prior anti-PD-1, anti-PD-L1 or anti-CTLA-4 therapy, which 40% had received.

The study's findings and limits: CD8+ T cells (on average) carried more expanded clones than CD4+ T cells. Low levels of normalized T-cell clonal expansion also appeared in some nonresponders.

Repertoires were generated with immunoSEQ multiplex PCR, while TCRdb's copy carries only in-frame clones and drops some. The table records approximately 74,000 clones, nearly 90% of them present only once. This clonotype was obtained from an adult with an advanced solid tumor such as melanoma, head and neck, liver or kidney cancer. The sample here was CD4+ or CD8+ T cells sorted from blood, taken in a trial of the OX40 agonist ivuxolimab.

This chain's CDR3 is CASSLGPGQGAQVNEQFF. The CDR3 coding sequence is TGCGCCAGCAGCCTCGGGCCCGGACAGGGGGCGCAGGTCAATGAGCAGTTCTTC. The V gene is TRBV4-3, the J gene TRBJ2-1; TRBD1 aligns across 11 bases. Germline trimming cut 4 bases from V and 6 bases from J; bases unmatched to any gene: 14. The V gene's germline CDR1 is LGHNA and CDR2 YSLEER. This CDR3 has 18 residues.